These 25 T cell receptor beta chains were sequenced from one sample in a study of T cell responses to AZD1222 COVID-19 vaccine. Data came from immunoSEQ multiplex PCR; TCRdb stores just in-frame clones and leaves some out. The table includes around 100,000 clones, 88% detected once. This specimen consisted of peripheral blood, obtained on day 0 of AZD1222 vaccination. These receptors were obtained from an adult in good health.

This clone was detected only once. J is TRBJ1-2 and V is TRBV7-9, with D unresolved. The V end lost 4 bases, the J end lost 5 bases, and 11 bases lay between the germline ends. Germline-derived CDR1 and CDR2 are SEHNR and FQNEAQ (reference sequence). The CDR3 has 13 amino acids. The CDR3: CASSSQAEYGYTF. The CDR3 DNA is TGTGCCAGCAGCTCCCAGGCAGAGTATGGCTACACCTTC.

The rearrangement uses TRBV28 and TRBJ2-3, with D perhaps matching TRBD2 (5 bases). Trimming removed 4 bases from V and 9 bases from J, with 11 bases in between. The CDR3 contains 12 residues. Germline V CDR1 and CDR2: MDHEN, SYDVKM. The CDR3 DNA reads TGTGCCAGCAGTTCCCGTGGGAGCACGCAGTATTTT. Its protein is CASSSRGSTQYF. Full variable domain (outside the CDR3, taken from reference TRBV28 and TRBJ2-3): DVKVTQSSRYLVKRTGEKVFLECVQDMDHENMFWYRQDPGLGLRLIYFSYDVKMKEKGDIPEGYSVSREKKERFSLILESASTNQTSMYLCASSSRGSTQYFGPGTRLTVL.

The V and J genes are TRBV4-3 and TRBJ1-1, with D unresolved. In germline, CDR1 is LGHNA, CDR2 YSLEER. This CDR3 is built from 12 residues. The V and J ends lost 3 bases and 5 bases respectively, with 7 bases between them. The CDR3 protein is CASSHTGTEAFF. The DNA for the CDR3 is TGCGCCAGCAGCCACACCGGGACTGAAGCTTTCTTT.

V and J are TRBV19 and TRBJ2-1, with a tentative D call TRBD2 (6 bases). The V end was cut by 5 bases, the J end by 9 bases, with 38 bases between. Germline-derived CDR1 and CDR2 are LNHDA and SQIVND (reference sequence). The CDR3 loop spans 21 amino acids. The CDR3 bases are TGTGCCAGTAGTCCATCCCCCCGGGCCTTAGCGGCACATCGGGGCTTAGGTGAGCAGTTCTTC. As protein: CASSPSPRALAAHRGLGEQFF.

The chain has TRBV5-1 and TRBJ2-2; 12 nucleotides agree with TRBD2. Germline V gives CDR1 SGHRS, CDR2 YFSETQ. The V segment lost 0 bases and the J segment 4 bases; nucleotides outside the gene matches: 4. The CDR3 sequence is 17 residues long. CDR3 sequence reads: CASSLGLAGDSTGELFF. The CDR3 bases are TGCGCCAGCAGCTTGGGACTAGCGGGAGATTCCACCGGGGAGCTGTTTTTT.

The chain uses TRBV19 and TRBJ1-6, with unresolved D. This CDR3 spans 13 amino acids. From germline, CDR1 is LNHDA and CDR2 SQIVND (reference sequence). V dropped 10 bases and J dropped 3 bases, with 10 bases sitting between them. As DNA, the CDR3 is TGTGCCACTCAGGACGGCTATAATTCACCCCTCCACTTT. It encodes CATQDGYNSPLHF.

The gene calls are TRBV4-2 and TRBJ1-5; no clear D gene. CDR3 length equals 17 residues. CDR1 is LGHNA and CDR2 is YNFKEQ in the germline V gene. The V end lost 1 base, the J end lost 0 bases, and 13 bases lay between the germline ends. The chain's CDR3 is CASSQGTRRYSNQPQHF. CDR3 DNA: TGTGCCAGCAGCCAAGGAACACGGCGATATAGCAATCAGCCCCAGCATTTT.

This clone was seen just once. The V call is TRBV7-2, the J call TRBJ2-2; D is unresolved. The CDR3 totals 14 residues. V shed 1 base and J shed 2 bases, with 5 bases lying between them. Germline CDR1 and CDR2: SGHTA and FQGNSA. This CDR3 reads CASSLDYNTGELFF. For the CDR3, the DNA is TGTGCCAGCAGCTTAGACTACAACACCGGGGAGCTGTTTTTT.

This chain uses TRBV9 with TRBJ1-2; D ambiguous. Between the trimmed V and J ends, which lost 3 bases and 4 bases, there was a span of 22 bases. This CDR3 is built from 17 residues. Looked up from germline, CDR1 is SGDLS and CDR2 is YYNGEE. The CDR3 spells CASSDGIGREGGYGYTF. The CDR3 region has the DNA TGTGCCAGCAGCGATGGGATTGGGCGGGAAGGTGGCTATGGCTACACCTTC.

The chain is built from TRBV18 and TRBJ2-1; TRBD1 is a possible D gene (6 bases). Trimming pared 3 bases from V and 3 bases from J, leaving 6 bases between. The CDR3 loop spans 13 amino acids. Germline CDR1 reads KGHSH; CDR2 reads LQKENI. This CDR3 reads CASSPGHYNEQFF. As DNA, the CDR3 is TGTGCCAGCTCACCGGGACACTACAATGAGCAGTTCTTC.

The chain carries TRBV6-5 and TRBJ2-5, with D maybe TRBD1 (5 bases). With 3 bases removed from V and 1 base from J, the gap between germline ends came to 9 bases. There are 14 residues in the CDR3. The V gene's germline CDR1 is MNHEY and CDR2 SVGAGI. In DNA form, the CDR3 reads TGTGCCAGCAGTTATTCAGGGCCCCAAGAGACCCAGTACTTC. Translation: CASSYSGPQETQYF.

The V and J genes are TRBV30 and TRBJ2-2, with D uncertain. CDR3 length: 11 residues. Between the trimmed V and J ends, which lost 4 bases and 6 bases, there was a span of 6 bases. Germline V CDR1 and CDR2: GTSNPN, SVGIG (reference sequence). As DNA, the CDR3 is TGTGCCTGGACCGTGGCCGGGGAGCTGTTTTTT. Translating it yields CAWTVAGELFF.

This clone was seen more than once but under ten times. V usage is TRBV5-1 and J usage is TRBJ2-7, with D maybe TRBD1 (5 bases). Trimming removed 7 bases at V and 7 bases at J, with 18 bases between. This CDR3 is built from 13 residues. CDR1 and CDR2 (germline): SGHRS, YFSETQ. The DNA for the CDR3 is TGCGCCAGCCGACCCTACGAGAAGGGGGAGCAGTACTTC. Its translation: CASRPYEKGEQYF.

J is TRBJ1-1 and V is TRBV19, with a weak D call TRBD1 (5 bases). The CDR3 has 13 residues. The V end was cut by 3 bases, the J end by 5 bases, with 10 bases between. From germline, CDR1 is LNHDA and CDR2 SQIVND (reference sequence). CDR3 coding DNA: TGTGCCAGTAGTATCCGGGGGGGGACTGAAGCTTTCTTT. Translation gives CASSIRGGTEAFF.

The chain recombines TRBV6-6 with TRBJ1-1; D is ambiguous. The ends were cut back, 2 bases at V and 11 bases at J, with 12 bases in the middle. The CDR3 runs 12 residues. In germline, CDR1 is MNHNY, CDR2 SVGAGI (reference sequence). CDR3 residues: CASSYDPSGAFF. The DNA of the CDR3 is TGTGCCAGCAGTTACGACCCATCGGGGGCTTTCTTT.

This clone was detected only once. The V and J genes are TRBV7-3 and TRBJ2-5; D uncertain. CDR1 is SGHTA, CDR2 FQGTGA, per germline. The V and J ends lost 2 bases and 2 bases respectively, with 0 bases between them. The CDR3 consists of 11 residues. The CDR3 sequence is CASSLQETQYF. CDR3 DNA: TGTGCCAGCAGCTTACAAGAGACCCAGTACTTC.

This clone was picked up a small number of times. The rearrangement uses TRBV11-2 and TRBJ2-5; 8 bases are shared with TRBD2. V was pared by 3 bases and J by 2 bases, with 14 bases of the junction left unmatched. This CDR3 has 18 residues. Per germline, CDR1 SGHAT and CDR2 FQNNGV. This CDR3 is CASSLGGLGTRTQETQYF. Here the CDR3 DNA reads TGTGCCAGCAGCTTGGGGGGTTTAGGGACTAGGACTCAAGAGACCCAGTACTTC.

The chain joins TRBV10-3 to TRBJ2-1; the match to TRBD2 covers 13 bases. This CDR3 is built from 20 residues. Germline V lookup: CDR1 ENHRY, CDR2 SYGVKD. V trimming: 0 bases; J trimming: 0 bases; junction bases outside the gene matches: 8. The CDR3 loop is CAISESGGLAGAHSYNEQFF. The CDR3, as DNA: TGTGCCATCAGTGAGTCGGGTGGACTAGCGGGAGCGCACTCCTACAATGAGCAGTTCTTC.

In DNA form, the CDR3 reads TGTGCCAGCAACCGGGAGCCTGAAGCTTTCTTT. Translation: CASNREPEAFF. The V and J genes are TRBV7-9 and TRBJ1-1, with D unresolved. The CDR3 extends over 11 amino acids. CDR1 is SEHNR, CDR2 FQNEAQ, per germline (reference sequence). V lost 7 bases and J 6 bases, leaving 9 bases between the germline ends.

The chain combines TRBV10-3 with TRBJ1-4; possible D gene TRBD1, 5 bases. Germline CDR1 reads ENHRY; CDR2 reads SYGVKD. V was shortened by 5 bases and J by 10 bases, with 11 bases between the two germline ends. There are 12 residues in the CDR3. The DNA for the CDR3 is TGTGCCATCAGTCAGGGATTCGGAAAACTGTTTTTT. This gives the protein CAISQGFGKLFF.

The rearrangement links TRBV11-2 to TRBJ1-1; TRBD1 aligns across 7 bases. The CDR3 totals 15 residues. Unmatched junction bases numbered 6, after V lost 2 bases and J lost 3 bases. The germline V gene encodes CDR1 SGHAT and CDR2 FQNNGV. The CDR3 DNA reads TGTGCCAGCAGCTTATACGGCAGGGGGGACACTGAAGCTTTCTTT. This gives the protein CASSLYGRGDTEAFF.

This chain uses TRBV11-3 with TRBJ1-1; D not resolved. Germline assignment: CDR1 SGHNT and CDR2 YENEEA. The CDR3 consists of 16 residues. Deletions cut 1 base from V and 1 base from J, with 13 bases between. The CDR3: CASSLALVAANTEAFF. The CDR3 DNA reads as TGTGCCAGCAGCTTAGCCTTGGTGGCGGCGAACACTGAAGCTTTCTTT.

This clone has only one observation. This chain connects TRBV28 to TRBJ2-7; 9 bases are shared with TRBD1. The CDR3 loop spans 15 amino acids. CDR1 MDHEN and CDR2 SYDVKM come from the germline V gene. The V and J ends lost 7 bases and 2 bases, in that order; junction bases with no gene match: 9. CDR3 region: CASTVGGTGTYEQYF. In DNA, the CDR3 is TGTGCCAGCACCGTAGGGGGGACAGGGACCTACGAGCAGTACTTC. Based on the CDR3 plus reference TRBV28 and TRBJ2-7, the full variable domain is DVKVTQSSRYLVKRTGEKVFLECVQDMDHENMFWYRQDPGLGLRLIYFSYDVKMKEKGDIPEGYSVSREKKERFSLILESASTNQTSMYLCASTVGGTGTYEQYFGPGTRLTVT.

The V call is TRBV27, the J call TRBJ1-5; D is possibly TRBD1 (6 bases). The CDR3 is 15 amino acids. V dropped 8 bases and J dropped 7 bases, with 21 bases sitting between them. Germline V lookup: CDR1 MNHEY, CDR2 SMNVEV (reference sequence). CDR3 in DNA: TGTGCCAGCGCCCAGTGGGGGCCAACAGGCCAGCCCCAGCATTTT. Translated, it gives CASAQWGPTGQPQHF.

V and J are TRBV7-3 and TRBJ2-2; perhaps D is TRBD1 or TRBD2 (5 bases each). The V gene's germline CDR1 is SGHTA and CDR2 FQGTGA. Between the trimmed V and J ends, which lost 6 bases and 4 bases, there was a span of 21 bases. This CDR3 comprises 17 residues. CDR3 in DNA: TGTGCCAGCAGGCCCGCCGGGACCGGTGGGCGCACCGGGGAGCTGTTTTTT. Translation gives CASRPAGTGGRTGELFF.